The present entry profiles one TCR beta chain with its context. Its antigen is as yet unknown. Donors had nominal health at sampling but likely had unrecorded immune exposures. The data derive from a study of cytomegalovirus exposure and HLA in healthy donors. Notes on the study in general: Per a prior analysis, the majority of TCR beta V segments were productive roughly 90% or roughly 30% of the time.

Primers: 60 Vbeta forward and 13 Jbeta reverse. The method was immunoSEQ multiplex PCR; TCRdb's version includes in-frame clones alone and lacks a portion of them. The repertoire holds about 90,000 clones, with 65% to 75% as singletons. Germline assignment: CDR1 SGHRS and CDR2 YFSETQ. V lost 4 bases and J 6 bases, leaving 15 bases between the germline ends. The CDR3 covers 14 residues. The sequencing input was PBMCs. The chain carries TRBV5-1 and TRBJ2-3, with D tentatively TRBD2 (6 bases). This clonotype was obtained from a young man in good health and CMV-seropositive. CDR3 coding DNA: TGCGCCAGCAGCCCCGGGACTGGAATTGATACGCAGTATTTT. This gives the protein CASSPGTGIDTQYF.